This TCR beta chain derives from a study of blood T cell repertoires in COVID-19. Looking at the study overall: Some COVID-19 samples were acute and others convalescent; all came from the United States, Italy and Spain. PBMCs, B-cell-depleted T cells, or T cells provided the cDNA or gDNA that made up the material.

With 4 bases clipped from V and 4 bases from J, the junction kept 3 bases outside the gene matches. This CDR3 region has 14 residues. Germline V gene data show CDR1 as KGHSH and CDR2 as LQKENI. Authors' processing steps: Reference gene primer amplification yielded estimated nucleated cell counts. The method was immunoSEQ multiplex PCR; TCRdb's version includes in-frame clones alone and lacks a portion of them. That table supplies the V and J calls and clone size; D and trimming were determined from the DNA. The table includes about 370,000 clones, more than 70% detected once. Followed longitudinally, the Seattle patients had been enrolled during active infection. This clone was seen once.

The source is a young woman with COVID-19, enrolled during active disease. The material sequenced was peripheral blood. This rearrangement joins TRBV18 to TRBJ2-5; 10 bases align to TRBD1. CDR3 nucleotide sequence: TGTGCCAGCTCACAGGACAGGGGGGGAGAGACCCAGTACTTC. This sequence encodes CASSQDRGGETQYF.